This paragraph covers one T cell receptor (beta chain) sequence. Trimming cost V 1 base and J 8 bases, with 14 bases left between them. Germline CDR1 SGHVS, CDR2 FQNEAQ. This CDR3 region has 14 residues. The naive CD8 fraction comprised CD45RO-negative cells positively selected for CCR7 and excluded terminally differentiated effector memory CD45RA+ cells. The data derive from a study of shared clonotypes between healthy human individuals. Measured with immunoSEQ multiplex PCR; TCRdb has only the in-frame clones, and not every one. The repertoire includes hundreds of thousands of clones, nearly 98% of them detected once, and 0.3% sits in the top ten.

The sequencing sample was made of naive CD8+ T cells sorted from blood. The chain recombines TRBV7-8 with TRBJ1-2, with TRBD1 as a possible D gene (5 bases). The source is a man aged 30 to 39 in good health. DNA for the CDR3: TGTGCCAGCAGCTTAGTCTCCCGGGACGACGGCTACACCTTC. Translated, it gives CASSLVSRDDGYTF.